Listed below are T cell receptor beta chains from one sample, sequenced in a study of spatial heterogeneity in lung cancer. TCRdb processed the 5' RACE reads anew with MiXCR; each CDR3 protein has one entry. Counted here are fewer than 150,000 distinct CDR3 sequences, 11% occurring once; the ten biggest clones make up more than 20%. The input for sequencing was PBMCs, taken at follow-up. Source of these receptors: a female donor with early-stage non-small cell lung cancer. CDR3s include the opening cysteine and the closing phenylalanine or tryptophan. The order of the fields is J gene, clone size, D gene, V gene, CDR3 DNA, CDR3 protein. The D gene is left open where the match is weak. Only part of the rows carry a size: once, few, many, or a class if the clone is expanded.

j_call: TRBJ2-1
clone_size: many
d_call: TRBD2
v_call: TRBV6-5
cdr3_nt: TGTGCCAGCAGTTTAGCGGGAGGGCCGGGGTTCAATGAGCAGTTCTTC
cdr3_aa: CASSLAGGPGFNEQFF

j_call: TRBJ1-4
clone_size: few
d_call: NA
v_call: TRBV10-3
cdr3_nt: TGTGCCATCGGGCCCCTCAATGAAAAACTGTTTTTT
cdr3_aa: CAIGPLNEKLFF

j_call: TRBJ2-1
clone_size: NA
d_call: NA
v_call: TRBV11-1
cdr3_nt: TGTGCCAGCAGCCGAAGATTGTCAGTGGATGAGCAGTTCTTC
cdr3_aa: CASSRRLSVDEQFF

j_call: TRBJ2-1
clone_size: few
d_call: NA
v_call: TRBV3-1
cdr3_nt: TGTGCCAGCAGCCAAGATTCCGGGACTTCCCGAGAGCAGTTCTTC
cdr3_aa: CASSQDSGTSREQFF

j_call: TRBJ2-1
clone_size: NA
d_call: TRBD2
v_call: TRBV7-2
cdr3_nt: TGTGCCAGCAGCTCCAAACGGGAGGGTGAGCAGTTCTTC
cdr3_aa: CASSSKREGEQFF

j_call: TRBJ2-1
clone_size: NA
d_call: NA
v_call: TRBV24-1
cdr3_nt: TGTGCCACCAGTGATTTCGGGCGAAATGAGCAGTTCTTC
cdr3_aa: CATSDFGRNEQFF

j_call: TRBJ2-3
clone_size: few
d_call: TRBD2
v_call: TRBV18
cdr3_nt: TGTGCCAGCTCACCGGGACTAGCGGAAAGCACAGATACGCAGTATTTT
cdr3_aa: CASSPGLAESTDTQYF

j_call: TRBJ2-7
clone_size: few
d_call: TRBD2
v_call: TRBV5-4
cdr3_nt: TGTGCCAGCAGAAGCGGGGGCCAGTGGACCACCTACGAGCAGTACTTC
cdr3_aa: CASRSGGQWTTYEQYF

j_call: TRBJ1-2
clone_size: few
d_call: NA
v_call: TRBV24-1
cdr3_nt: TGTGCCACCAGTGATATGAGCTATGGCTACACCTTC
cdr3_aa: CATSDMSYGYTF

j_call: TRBJ2-7
clone_size: few
d_call: TRBD2
v_call: TRBV20-1
cdr3_nt: TGCAGTGCCACCGGGACTAGCTCCTACGAGCAGTACTTC
cdr3_aa: CSATGTSSYEQYF

j_call: TRBJ2-7
clone_size: many
d_call: TRBD1
v_call: TRBV12-3/TRBV12-4
cdr3_nt: TGTGCCAGCAGTCCGAGACAGGGATGGGAGCAGTACTTC
cdr3_aa: CASSPRQGWEQYF

j_call: TRBJ2-5
clone_size: few
d_call: NA
v_call: TRBV7-2
cdr3_nt: TGTGCCAGCAGCTTATCCCAACAAGAGACCCAGTACTTC
cdr3_aa: CASSLSQQETQYF